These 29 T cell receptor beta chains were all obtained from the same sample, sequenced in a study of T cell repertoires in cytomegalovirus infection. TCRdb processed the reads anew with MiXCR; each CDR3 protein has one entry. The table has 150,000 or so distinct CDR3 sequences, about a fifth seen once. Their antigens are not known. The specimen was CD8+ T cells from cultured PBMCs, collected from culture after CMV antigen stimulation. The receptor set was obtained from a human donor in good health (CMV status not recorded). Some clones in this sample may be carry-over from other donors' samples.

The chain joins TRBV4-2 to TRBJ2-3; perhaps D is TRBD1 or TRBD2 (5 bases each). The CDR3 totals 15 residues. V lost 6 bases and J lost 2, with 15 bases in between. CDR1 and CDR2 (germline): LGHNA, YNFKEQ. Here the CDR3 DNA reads TGTGCCAGCAGGATCACCGGGACCATCACAGATACGCAGTATTTT. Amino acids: CASRITGTITDTQYF.

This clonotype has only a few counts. The DNA for the CDR3 is TGCGCCAGCAGCCAAGAGCCCCTCAGCTCCTACGAGCAGTACTTC. Protein product: CASSQEPLSSYEQYF. The V gene is TRBV4-1, the J gene TRBJ2-7; D not resolved. The CDR3 sequence is 15 residues long. Germline-derived CDR1 and CDR2 are MGHRA and YSYEKL. V lost 0 bases and J lost 0, with 9 bases in between.

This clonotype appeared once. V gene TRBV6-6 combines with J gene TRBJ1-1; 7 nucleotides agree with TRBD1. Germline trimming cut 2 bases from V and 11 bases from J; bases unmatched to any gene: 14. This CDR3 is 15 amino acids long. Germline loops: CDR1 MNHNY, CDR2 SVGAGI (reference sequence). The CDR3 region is CASSYLLGGGPFAFF. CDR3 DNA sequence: TGTGCCAGCAGTTACCTTCTTGGAGGGGGCCCCTTCGCTTTCTTT.

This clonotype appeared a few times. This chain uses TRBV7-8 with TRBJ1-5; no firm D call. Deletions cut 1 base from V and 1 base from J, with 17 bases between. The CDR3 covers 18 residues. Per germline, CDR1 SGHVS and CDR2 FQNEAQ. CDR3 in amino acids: CASSLVLGDMGSNQPQHF. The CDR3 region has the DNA TGTGCCAGCAGCTTAGTTCTTGGGGATATGGGGAGCAATCAGCCCCAGCATTTT.

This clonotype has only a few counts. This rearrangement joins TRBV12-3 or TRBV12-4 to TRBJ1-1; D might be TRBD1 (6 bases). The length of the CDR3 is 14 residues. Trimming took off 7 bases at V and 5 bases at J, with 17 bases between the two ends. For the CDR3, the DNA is TGTGCCAGCACCCTAGGTGGGGGGGCGACTGAAGCTTTCTTT. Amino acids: CASTLGGGATEAFF.

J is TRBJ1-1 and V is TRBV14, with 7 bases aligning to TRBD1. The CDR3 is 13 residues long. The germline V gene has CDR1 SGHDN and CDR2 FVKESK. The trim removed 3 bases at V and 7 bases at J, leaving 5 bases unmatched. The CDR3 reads CASSHGDRDEAFF. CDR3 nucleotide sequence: TGTGCCAGCAGCCATGGCGACAGGGATGAAGCTTTCTTT. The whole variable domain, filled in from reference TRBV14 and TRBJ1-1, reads EAGVTQFPSHSVIEKGQTVTLRCDPISGHDNLYWYRRVMGKEIKFLLHFVKESKQDESGMPNNRFLAERTGGTYSTLKVQPAELEDSGVYFCASSHGDRDEAFFGQGTRLTVV.

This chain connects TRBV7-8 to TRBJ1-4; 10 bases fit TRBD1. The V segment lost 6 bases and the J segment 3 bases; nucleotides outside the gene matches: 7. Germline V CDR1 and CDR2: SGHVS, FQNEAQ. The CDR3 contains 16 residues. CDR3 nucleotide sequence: TGTGCCAGCAGACAGATCGGACAGGGGGCTAATGAAAAACTGTTTTTT. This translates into CASRQIGQGANEKLFF.

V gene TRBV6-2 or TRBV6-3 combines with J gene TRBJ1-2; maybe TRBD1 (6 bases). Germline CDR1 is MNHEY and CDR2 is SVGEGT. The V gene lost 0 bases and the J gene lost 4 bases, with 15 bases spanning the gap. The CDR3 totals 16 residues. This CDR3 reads CASSYSDRGLIYGYTF. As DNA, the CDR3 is TGTGCCAGCAGTTACTCTGATCGGGGGCTGATCTATGGCTACACCTTC.

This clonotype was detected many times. This CDR3 reads CSVEDTGFSYEQYF. The DNA for the CDR3 is TGCAGCGTTGAAGATACGGGGTTCTCCTACGAGCAGTACTTC. The J gene is TRBJ2-7, the V gene TRBV29-1; tentative D call: TRBD2 (5 bases). Germline CDR1 and CDR2: SQVTM and ANQGSEA. The ends were cut back, 0 bases at V and 0 bases at J, with 9 bases in the middle. CDR3 length: 14 residues.

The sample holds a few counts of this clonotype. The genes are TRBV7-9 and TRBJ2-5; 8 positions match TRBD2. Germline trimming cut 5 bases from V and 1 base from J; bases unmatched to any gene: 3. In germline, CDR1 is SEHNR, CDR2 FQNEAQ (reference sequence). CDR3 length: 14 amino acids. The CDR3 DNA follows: TGTGCCAGCAGCCCTGGACTAGCCCAAGAGACCCAGTACTTC. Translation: CASSPGLAQETQYF.

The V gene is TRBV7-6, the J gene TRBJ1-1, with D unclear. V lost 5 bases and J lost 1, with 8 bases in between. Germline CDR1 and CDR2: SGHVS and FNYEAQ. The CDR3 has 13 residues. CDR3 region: CASSPERNTEAFF. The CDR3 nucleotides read TGTGCCAGCAGCCCAGAGAGGAACACTGAAGCTTTCTTT.

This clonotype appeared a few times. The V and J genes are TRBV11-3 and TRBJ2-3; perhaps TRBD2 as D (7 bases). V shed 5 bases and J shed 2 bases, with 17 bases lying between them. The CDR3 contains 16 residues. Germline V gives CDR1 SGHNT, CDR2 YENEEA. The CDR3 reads CASSNGGPMLTDTQYF. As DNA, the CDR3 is TGTGCCAGCAGCAACGGGGGGCCTATGCTCACAGATACGCAGTATTTT.

This chain's CDR3 is CASSFSYGYTF. The CDR3 DNA reads as TGTGCCAGCAGTTTTTCCTATGGCTACACCTTC. The chain is built from TRBV12-3 or TRBV12-4 and TRBJ1-2, with no clear D. CDR3 length: 11 amino acids. V was cut by 3 bases and J by 4 bases, with 3 bases left in between.

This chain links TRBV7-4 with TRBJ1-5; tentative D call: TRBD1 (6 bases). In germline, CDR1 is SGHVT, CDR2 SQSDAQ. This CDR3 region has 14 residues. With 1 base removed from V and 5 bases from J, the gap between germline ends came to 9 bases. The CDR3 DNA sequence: TGTGCCAGCAGCTTAGGGGAGGGGGATCAGCCCCAGCATTTT. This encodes CASSLGEGDQPQHF.

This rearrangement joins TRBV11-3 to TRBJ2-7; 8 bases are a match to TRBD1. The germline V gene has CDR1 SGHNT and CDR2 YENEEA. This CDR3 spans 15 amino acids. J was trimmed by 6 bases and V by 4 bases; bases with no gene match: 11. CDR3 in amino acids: CASSSYRDRKGEQYF. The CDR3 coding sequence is TGTGCCAGCAGCTCCTACCGGGACAGGAAAGGCGAGCAGTACTTC.

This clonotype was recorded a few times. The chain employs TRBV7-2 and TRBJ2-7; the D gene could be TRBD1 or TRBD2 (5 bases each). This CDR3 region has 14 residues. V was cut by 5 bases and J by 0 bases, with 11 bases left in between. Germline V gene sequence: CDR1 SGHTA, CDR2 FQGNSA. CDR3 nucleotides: TGTGCCAGCAGCACCTGGGACCGCTCCTACGAGCAGTACTTC. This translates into CASSTWDRSYEQYF.

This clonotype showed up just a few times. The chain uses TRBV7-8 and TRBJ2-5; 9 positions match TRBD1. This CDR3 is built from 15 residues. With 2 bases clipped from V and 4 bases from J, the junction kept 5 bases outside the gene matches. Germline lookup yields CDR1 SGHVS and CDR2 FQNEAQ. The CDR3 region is CASSLPGQGVETQYF. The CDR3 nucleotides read TGTGCCAGCAGCTTACCGGGACAGGGTGTAGAGACCCAGTACTTC.

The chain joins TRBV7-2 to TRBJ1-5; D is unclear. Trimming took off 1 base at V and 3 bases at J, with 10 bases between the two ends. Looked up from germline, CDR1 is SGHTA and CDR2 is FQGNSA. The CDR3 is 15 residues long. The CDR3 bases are TGTGCCAGCAGCTTAGATGGCTGGGTCAATCAGCCCCAGCATTTT. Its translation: CASSLDGWVNQPQHF.

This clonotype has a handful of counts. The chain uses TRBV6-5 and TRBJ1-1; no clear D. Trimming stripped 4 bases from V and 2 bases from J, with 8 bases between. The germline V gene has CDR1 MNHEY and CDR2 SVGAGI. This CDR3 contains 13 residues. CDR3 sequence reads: CASSSSLNTEAFF. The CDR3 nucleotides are TGTGCCAGCAGTTCCTCCCTCAACACTGAAGCTTTCTTT.

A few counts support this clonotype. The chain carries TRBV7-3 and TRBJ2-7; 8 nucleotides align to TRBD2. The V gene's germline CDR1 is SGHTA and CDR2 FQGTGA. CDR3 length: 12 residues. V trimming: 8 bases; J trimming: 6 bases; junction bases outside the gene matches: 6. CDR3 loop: CASGLAGREQYF. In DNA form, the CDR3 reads TGTGCCAGCGGGCTAGCGGGTCGCGAGCAGTACTTC.

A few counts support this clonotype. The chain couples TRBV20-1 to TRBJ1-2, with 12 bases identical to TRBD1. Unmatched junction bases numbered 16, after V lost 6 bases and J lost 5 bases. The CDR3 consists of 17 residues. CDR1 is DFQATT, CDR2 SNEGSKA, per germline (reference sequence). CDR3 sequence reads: CSAISPGTGGELYGYTF. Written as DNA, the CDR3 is TGCAGTGCGATCTCACCCGGGACAGGGGGCGAATTGTATGGCTACACCTTC.

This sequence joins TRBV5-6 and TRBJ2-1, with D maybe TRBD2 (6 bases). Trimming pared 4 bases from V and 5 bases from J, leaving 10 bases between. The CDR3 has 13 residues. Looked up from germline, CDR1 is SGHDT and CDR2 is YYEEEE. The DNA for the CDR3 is TGTGCCAGCAGCCTGGGGACTGACAATGAGCAGTTCTTC. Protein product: CASSLGTDNEQFF.

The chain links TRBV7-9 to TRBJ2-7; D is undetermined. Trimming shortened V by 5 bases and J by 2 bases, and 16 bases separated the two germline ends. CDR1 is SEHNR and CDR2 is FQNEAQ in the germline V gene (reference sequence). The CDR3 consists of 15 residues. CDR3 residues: CASSPPVGGTYEQYF. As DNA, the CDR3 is TGTGCCAGCAGCCCACCGGTGGGCGGAACCTACGAGCAGTACTTC.

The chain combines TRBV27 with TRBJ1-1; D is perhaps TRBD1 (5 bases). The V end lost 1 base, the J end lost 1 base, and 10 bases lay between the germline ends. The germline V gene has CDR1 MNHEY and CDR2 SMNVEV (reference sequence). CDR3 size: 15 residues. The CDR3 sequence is CASSLWRGPNTEAFF. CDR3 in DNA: TGTGCCAGCAGTTTATGGAGGGGTCCGAACACTGAAGCTTTCTTT.

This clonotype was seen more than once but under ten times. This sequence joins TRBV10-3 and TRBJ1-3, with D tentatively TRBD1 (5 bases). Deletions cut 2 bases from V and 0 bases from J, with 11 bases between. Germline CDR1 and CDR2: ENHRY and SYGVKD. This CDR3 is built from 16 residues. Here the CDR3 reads CAISELWTSSGNTIYF. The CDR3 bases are TGTGCCATCAGTGAGCTGTGGACAAGCTCTGGAAACACCATATATTTT.

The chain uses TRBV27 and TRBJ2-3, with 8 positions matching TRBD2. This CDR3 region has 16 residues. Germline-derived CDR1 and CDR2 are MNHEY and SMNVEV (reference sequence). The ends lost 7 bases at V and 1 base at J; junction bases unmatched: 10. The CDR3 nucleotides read TGTGCCAGCAACCAGCGGGGGCCGATTCGCACAGATACGCAGTATTTT. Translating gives CASNQRGPIRTDTQYF.

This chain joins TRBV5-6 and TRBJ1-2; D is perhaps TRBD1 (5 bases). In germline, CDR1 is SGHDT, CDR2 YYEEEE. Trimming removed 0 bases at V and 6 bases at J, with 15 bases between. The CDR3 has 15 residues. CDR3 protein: CASSLGSWDADGYTF. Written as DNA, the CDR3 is TGTGCCAGCAGCTTGGGTAGTTGGGACGCGGATGGCTACACCTTC.

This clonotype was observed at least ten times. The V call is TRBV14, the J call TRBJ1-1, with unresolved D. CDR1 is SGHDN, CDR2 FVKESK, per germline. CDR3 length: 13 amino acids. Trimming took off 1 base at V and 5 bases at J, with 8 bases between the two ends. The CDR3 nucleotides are TGTGCCAGCAGCCAAGCCACGAGGACTGAAGCTTTCTTT. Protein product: CASSQATRTEAFF.

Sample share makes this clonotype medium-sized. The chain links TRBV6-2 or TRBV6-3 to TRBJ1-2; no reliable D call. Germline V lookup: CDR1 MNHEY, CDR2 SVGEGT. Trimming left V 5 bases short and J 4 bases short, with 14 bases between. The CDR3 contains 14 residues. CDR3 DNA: TGTGCCAGCAGTCCCAGAGCGGAACCCTATGGCTACACCTTC. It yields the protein CASSPRAEPYGYTF.